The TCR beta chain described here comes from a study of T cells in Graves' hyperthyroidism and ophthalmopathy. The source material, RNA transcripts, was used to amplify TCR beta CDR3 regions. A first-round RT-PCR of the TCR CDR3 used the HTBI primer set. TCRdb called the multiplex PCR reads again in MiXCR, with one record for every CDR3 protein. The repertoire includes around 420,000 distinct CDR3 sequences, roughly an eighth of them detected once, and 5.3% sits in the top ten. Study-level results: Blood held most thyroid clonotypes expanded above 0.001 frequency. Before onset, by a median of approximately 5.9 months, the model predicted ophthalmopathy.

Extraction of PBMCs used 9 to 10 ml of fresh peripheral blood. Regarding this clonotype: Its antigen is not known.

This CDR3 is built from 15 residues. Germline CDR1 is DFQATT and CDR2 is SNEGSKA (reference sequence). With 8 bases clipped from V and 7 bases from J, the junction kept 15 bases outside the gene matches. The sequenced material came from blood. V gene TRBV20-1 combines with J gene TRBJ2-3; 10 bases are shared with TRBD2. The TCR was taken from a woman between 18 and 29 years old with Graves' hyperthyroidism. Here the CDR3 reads CSHLAASGSGNTQYF. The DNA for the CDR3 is TGCAGTCACCTAGCAGCTAGCGGGAGTGGGAATACGCAGTATTTT.